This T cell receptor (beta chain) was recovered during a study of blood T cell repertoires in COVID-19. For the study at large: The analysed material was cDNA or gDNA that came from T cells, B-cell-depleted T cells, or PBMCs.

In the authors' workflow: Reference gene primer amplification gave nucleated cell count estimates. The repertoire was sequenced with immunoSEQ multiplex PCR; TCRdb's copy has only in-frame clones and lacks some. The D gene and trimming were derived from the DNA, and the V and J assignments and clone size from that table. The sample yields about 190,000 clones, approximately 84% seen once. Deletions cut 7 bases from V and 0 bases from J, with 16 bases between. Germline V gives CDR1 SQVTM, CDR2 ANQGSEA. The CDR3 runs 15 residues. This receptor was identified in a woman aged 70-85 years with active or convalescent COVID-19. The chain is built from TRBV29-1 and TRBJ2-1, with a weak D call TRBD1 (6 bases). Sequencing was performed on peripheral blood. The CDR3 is CSAERQVISYNEQFF. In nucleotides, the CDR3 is TGCAGCGCCGAGCGACAGGTTATCTCCTACAATGAGCAGTTCTTC.